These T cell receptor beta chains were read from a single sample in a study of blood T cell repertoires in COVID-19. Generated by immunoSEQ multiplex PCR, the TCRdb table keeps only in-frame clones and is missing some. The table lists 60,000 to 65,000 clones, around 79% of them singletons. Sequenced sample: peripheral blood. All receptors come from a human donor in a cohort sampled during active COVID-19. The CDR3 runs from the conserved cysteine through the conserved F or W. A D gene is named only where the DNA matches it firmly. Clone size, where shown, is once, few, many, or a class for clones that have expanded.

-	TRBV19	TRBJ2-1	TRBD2	CASSILAGGSNEQFF	TGTGCCAGTAGTATTCTAGCGGGGGGATCCAATGAGCAGTTCTTC
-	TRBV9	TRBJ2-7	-	CASSPGQRYEQYF	TGTGCCAGCAGCCCCGGACAGCGCTACGAGCAGTACTTC
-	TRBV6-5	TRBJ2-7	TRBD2	CASRLAGPYEQYF	TGTGCCAGCAGACTAGCGGGACCCTACGAGCAGTACTTC
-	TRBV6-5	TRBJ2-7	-	CASSYSPHRAYEQYF	TGTGCCAGCAGTTACTCACCTCACCGAGCCTACGAGCAGTACTTC
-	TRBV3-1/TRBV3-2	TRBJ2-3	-	CASSPRGGITSTDTQYF	TGTGCCAGCAGCCCCAGAGGCGGGATAACTAGCACAGATACGCAGTATTTT
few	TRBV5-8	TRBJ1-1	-	CASSVDRNTEAFF	TGTGCCAGCAGTGTGGACAGAAACACTGAAGCTTTCTTT
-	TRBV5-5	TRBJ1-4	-	CASSPGGDRSFF	TGTGCCAGCAGCCCGGGAGGGGACCGCTCGTTTTTT
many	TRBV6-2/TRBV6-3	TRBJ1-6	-	CASSSGQPHNSPLHF	TGTGCCAGCAGTTCCGGACAGCCCCATAATTCACCCCTCCACTTT
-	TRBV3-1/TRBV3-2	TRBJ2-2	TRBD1	CASSQGQSNTGELFF	TGTGCCAGCAGCCAGGGACAGTCGAACACCGGGGAGCTGTTTTTT
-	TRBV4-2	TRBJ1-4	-	CASSQVGSRAEKLFF	TGTGCCAGCAGCCAAGTCGGTAGCAGGGCAGAAAAACTGTTTTTT
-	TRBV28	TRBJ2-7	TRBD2	CASRRRTSGKGEQYF	TGTGCCAGCAGACGACGGACTAGCGGGAAGGGGGAGCAGTACTTC
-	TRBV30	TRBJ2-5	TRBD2	CAWSLLGLAGGRETQYF	TGTGCCTGGAGCCTACTCGGACTAGCGGGGGGGCGGGAGACCCAGTACTTC
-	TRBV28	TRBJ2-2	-	CASSSGGGQSTGELFF	TGTGCCAGCAGTTCCGGGGGGGGACAGAGCACCGGGGAGCTGTTTTTT
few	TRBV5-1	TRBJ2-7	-	CASRQDSYEQYF	TGCGCCAGCCGGCAGGACTCCTACGAGCAGTACTTC
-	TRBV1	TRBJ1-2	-	CTSSPGQGVFSYGYTF	TGCACCAGCAGCCCGGGACAGGGGGTCTTTAGCTATGGCTACACCTTC
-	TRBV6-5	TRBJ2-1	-	CASRLSSYNEQFF	TGTGCCAGCCGCCTGAGCTCCTACAATGAGCAGTTCTTC
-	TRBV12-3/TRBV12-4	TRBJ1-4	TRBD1	CASRGQMGEKLFF	TGTGCCAGCAGGGGACAGATGGGTGAAAAACTGTTTTTT
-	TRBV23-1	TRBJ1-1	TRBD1	CASSQSADRGTEAFF	TGCGCCAGCAGTCAATCGGCCGACAGGGGCACTGAAGCTTTCTTT
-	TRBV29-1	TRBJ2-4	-	CSVATGLAKNIQYF	TGCAGCGTTGCGACCGGACTAGCCAAAAACATTCAGTACTTC
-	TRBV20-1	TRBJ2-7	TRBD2	CSASLASGGVEQYF	TGCAGTGCTAGTCTGGCTAGCGGGGGAGTCGAGCAGTACTTC
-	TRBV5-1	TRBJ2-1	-	CASSPEEVYNEQFF	TGCGCCAGCAGCCCTGAGGAGGTCTACAATGAGCAGTTCTTC
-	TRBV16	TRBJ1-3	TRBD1	CASSQSGQGENTIYF	TGTGCCAGCAGCCAATCGGGACAGGGAGAAAACACCATATATTTT
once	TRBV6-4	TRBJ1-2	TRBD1	CASSETGAYGYTF	TGTGCCAGCAGTGAAACAGGGGCCTATGGCTACACCTTC
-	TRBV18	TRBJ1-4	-	CASSLRTGGGEKLFF	TGTGCCAGCTCACTCCGGACGGGAGGTGGCGAAAAACTGTTTTTT
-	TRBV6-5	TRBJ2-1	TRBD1	CASTWTGEFGNEQFF	TGTGCCAGCACCTGGACAGGGGAGTTCGGTAATGAGCAGTTCTTC
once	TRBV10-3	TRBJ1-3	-	CAISESSGGISGNTIYF	TGTGCCATCAGTGAGTCGAGTGGGGGGATCTCTGGAAACACCATATATTTT
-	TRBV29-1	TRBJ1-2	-	CSVAGLEGYTF	TGCAGCGTTGCAGGTTTGGAAGGCTACACCTTC
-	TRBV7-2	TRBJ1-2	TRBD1	CASSPREGGGGYTF	TGTGCCAGCAGCCCTAGGGAAGGGGGCGGTGGCTACACCTTC
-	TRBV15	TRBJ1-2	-	CATSPIVAGYTF	TGTGCCACCAGCCCCATAGTTGCTGGCTACACCTTC
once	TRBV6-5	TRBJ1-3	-	CASRKGVSGNTIYF	TGTGCCAGCAGGAAAGGGGTCTCTGGAAACACCATATATTTT
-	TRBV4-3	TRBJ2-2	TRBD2	CASSHPWGGANTGELFF	TGCGCCAGCAGCCACCCCTGGGGGGGAGCGAACACCGGGGAGCTGTTTTTT
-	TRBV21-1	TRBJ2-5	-	CASSNGLQETQYF	TGTGCCAGCAGCAACGGACTACAAGAGACCCAGTACTTC
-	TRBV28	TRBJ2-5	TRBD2	CASSPPGRARRETQYF	TGTGCCAGCAGCCCCCCGGGGAGGGCCCGGAGGGAGACCCAGTACTTC
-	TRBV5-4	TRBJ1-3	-	CASSESLGSGNTIYF	TGTGCCAGCAGCGAATCCCTCGGCTCTGGAAACACCATATATTTT
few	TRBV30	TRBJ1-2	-	CAWSRDRPYGYTF	TGTGCCTGGAGTAGAGACAGGCCCTATGGCTACACCTTC
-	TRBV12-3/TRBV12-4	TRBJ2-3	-	CASSPDRDTQYF	TGTGCCAGCAGTCCTGACAGAGATACGCAGTATTTT
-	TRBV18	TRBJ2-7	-	CASSRTGRDYEQYF	TGTGCCAGCTCAAGGACAGGGAGGGACTACGAGCAGTACTTC
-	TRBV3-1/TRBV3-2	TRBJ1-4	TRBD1	CASSNGQGGEKLFF	TGTGCCAGCAGCAACGGACAGGGCGGGGAAAAACTGTTTTTT
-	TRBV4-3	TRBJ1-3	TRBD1	CASSQETGASSGNTIYF	TGCGCCAGCAGCCAAGAGACAGGGGCCAGCTCTGGAAACACCATATATTTT
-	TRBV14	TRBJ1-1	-	CASSRQSMNTEAFF	TGTGCCAGCAGCCGACAGAGCATGAACACTGAAGCTTTCTTT
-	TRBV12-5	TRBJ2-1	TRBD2	CASGLSLAGTSGLYEQFF	TGTGCTAGTGGTTTGTCCTTAGCCGGGACTAGTGGGCTGTATGAGCAGTTCTTC
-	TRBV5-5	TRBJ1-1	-	CASSLGHMNTEAFF	TGTGCCAGCAGCTTGGGGCATATGAACACTGAAGCTTTCTTT
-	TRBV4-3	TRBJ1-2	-	CASSQSIRDSNYGYTF	TGCGCCAGCAGCCAATCCATCCGGGACTCTAACTATGGCTACACCTTC
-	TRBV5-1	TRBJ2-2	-	CASSFPGGSGGELFF	TGCGCCAGCAGCTTCCCCGGCGGCAGCGGGGGGGAGCTGTTTTTT
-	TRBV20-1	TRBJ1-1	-	CSASPGGSFQSEAFF	TGCAGTGCTAGTCCGGGGGGGAGTTTTCAATCTGAAGCTTTCTTT
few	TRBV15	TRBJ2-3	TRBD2	CATRLAGRDTQYF	TGTGCCACAAGACTAGCGGGGCGGGATACGCAGTATTTT
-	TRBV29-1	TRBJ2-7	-	CSVGIGGKGYEQYF	TGCAGCGTGGGAATCGGTGGAAAGGGGTACGAGCAGTACTTC
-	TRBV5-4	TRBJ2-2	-	CASSLGVGGGTGELFF	TGTGCCAGCAGCTTGGGGGTCGGGGGTGGCACCGGGGAGCTGTTTTTT
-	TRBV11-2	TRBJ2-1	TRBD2	CASSFPPGLADYNEQFF	TGTGCCAGCAGCTTCCCACCGGGACTAGCGGACTACAATGAGCAGTTCTTC
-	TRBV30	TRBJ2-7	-	CAWSAKGGIYEQYF	TGTGCCTGGAGTGCTAAGGGGGGGATCTACGAGCAGTACTTC
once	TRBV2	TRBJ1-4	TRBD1	CASSPGTGLNEKLFF	TGTGCCAGCAGTCCCGGGACAGGTCTTAATGAAAAACTGTTTTTT
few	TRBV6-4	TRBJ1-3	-	CASSSPIYF	TGTGCCAGCAGTAGCCCCATATATTTT
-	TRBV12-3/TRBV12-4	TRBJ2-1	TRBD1	CASSWGQANEQFF	TGTGCCAGCAGTTGGGGACAGGCCAATGAGCAGTTCTTC